Listed below are T cell receptor beta chains from one sample, sequenced in a study of blood T cell repertoires in COVID-19. Libraries were prepared by immunoSEQ multiplex PCR; TCRdb keeps only in-frame clonotypes and omits some of them. The sample shows about 480,000 clones, roughly nine tenths of them seen only once. The sequenced sample was peripheral blood. The receptors stem from a young man with COVID-19, enrolled during active disease. CDR3s include the opening cysteine and the closing phenylalanine or tryptophan.

V	J	CDR3
TRBV5-6	TRBJ2-5	CASSPDRAETQYF
TRBV10-1	TRBJ1-4	CASSEGPRGEKLFF
TRBV19	TRBJ1-2	CASSTEPGRGLGGGYTF
TRBV4-1	TRBJ2-1	CAISSGVYNEQFF
TRBV6-5	TRBJ1-4	CASRQSPVLFF
TRBV27	TRBJ2-1	CASSPAGGNYNEQFF
TRBV10-2	TRBJ1-5	CASSPFDKGNQPQHF
TRBV3-1/TRBV3-2	TRBJ1-1	CASSHEITRNTEAFF
TRBV10-2	TRBJ2-3	CASKQGEPSTDTQYF
TRBV3-1/TRBV3-2	TRBJ2-1	CASSQALWTGSSYNEQFF
TRBV7-9	TRBJ2-7	CASSPPGSYEQYF
TRBV5-4	TRBJ2-7	CASSQTGGVLHEQYF
TRBV27	TRBJ1-2	CASSFRDRASGYTF
TRBV27	TRBJ2-7	CAQRPGQGPYEQYF
TRBV6-2/TRBV6-3	TRBJ2-3	CASSYGLLAGGTDTQYF
TRBV13	TRBJ2-1	CASSPSGRSYNEQFF
TRBV2	TRBJ2-3	CASSDRRGDSTDTQYF
TRBV6-6	TRBJ2-7	CASSGSGQAYEQYF
TRBV4-1	TRBJ1-5	CASSQPAGSYSNQPQHF
TRBV19	TRBJ2-1	CASRRTLAGAYNEQFF
TRBV19	TRBJ1-1	CASSIGGAEAFF
TRBV6-2/TRBV6-3	TRBJ1-3	CASSYGPGTGNTIYF
TRBV5-6	TRBJ1-2	CASRSVGVSNYGYTF
TRBV5-4	TRBJ2-2	CASSGGLAGGAGELFF
TRBV2	TRBJ1-5	CASSVGEDQPQHF
TRBV18	TRBJ2-1	CASSPSRDSYNEQFF
TRBV11-1	TRBJ2-5	CASSLGSSPETQYF
TRBV9	TRBJ1-3	CASSEGVSGNTIYF
TRBV7-3	TRBJ2-1	CASSLGLAGVNEQFF
TRBV6-5	TRBJ2-2	CASSYLLAGGPGELFF
TRBV6-6	TRBJ2-2	CASNQAGWAGELFF
TRBV3-1/TRBV3-2	TRBJ2-7	CASSQAGTIVYEQYF
TRBV4-2	TRBJ2-1	CASSQDSSLSGGEGEQFF
TRBV6-4	TRBJ2-3	CANQGSTDTQYF
TRBV2	TRBJ2-1	CASSLWERDEQFF
TRBV10-1	TRBJ2-1	CASSESGTSGQGEQFF
TRBV2	TRBJ1-2	CASSIGSGLGGYTF
TRBV10-2	TRBJ1-1	CASTGGDTEAFF
TRBV9	TRBJ1-6	CASTRDRVGSPLHF
TRBV11-2	TRBJ2-3	CASSSRGSSTDTQYF
TRBV2	TRBJ1-6	CASSDGPGTYNSPLHF
TRBV29-1	TRBJ2-7	CSVVEGGYEQYF
TRBV18	TRBJ2-1	CASSLAPGLAGGEQFF
TRBV6-6	TRBJ2-5	CASSRSGSGGETQYF
TRBV2	TRBJ2-7	CASRGTGVREQYF
TRBV3-1/TRBV3-2	TRBJ2-5	CASSPTDRARQETQYF
TRBV27	TRBJ2-7	CASKSTVLTYEQYF
TRBV2	TRBJ1-5	CASSEWGSNQPQHF
TRBV5-4	TRBJ2-2	CASSSVGTNTGELFF
TRBV27	TRBJ2-7	CARHRERTSVHYEQYF
TRBV20-1	TRBJ1-2	CSASTGHYGYTF
TRBV7-8	TRBJ2-4	CASSLEGAENIQYF
TRBV28	TRBJ1-4	CATSQTGGNEKLFF
TRBV5-1	TRBJ1-5	CASSPTGSNQPQHF
TRBV18	TRBJ2-1	CASFPRVGRNNEQFF
TRBV2	TRBJ2-2	CASSEARQGVAAGELFF
TRBV9	TRBJ2-3	CASSVGERRTDTQYF